This T cell receptor beta chain was retrieved from a study of T cell changes during pregnancy in multiple sclerosis. Sequencing used immunoSEQ multiplex PCR; TCRdb keeps in-frame clones, though not all of them. The sample contains about 73,000 clones, around 92% of which appear only once. This clonotype originated in a female donor in good health, enrolled as a control in a pregnancy study. The sample in question was peripheral blood, obtained in the third trimester of pregnancy.

CDR3 sequence reads: CATREGRNEQFF. The CDR3 region has the DNA TGTGCCACGCGGGAGGGGCGCAATGAGCAGTTCTTC. The J gene is TRBJ2-1, the V gene TRBV28; 9 bases are a match to TRBD2. V was clipped by 10 bases and J by 6 bases; unmatched bases: 4. The CDR3 is 12 residues long. Germline V lookup: CDR1 MDHEN, CDR2 SYDVKM. Filled out from reference TRBV28 and TRBJ2-1, the complete variable domain reads DVKVTQSSRYLVKRTGEKVFLECVQDMDHENMFWYRQDPGLGLRLIYFSYDVKMKEKGDIPEGYSVSREKKERFSLILESASTNQTSMYLCATREGRNEQFFGPGTRLTVL.